The 22 T cell receptor beta chains given below trace back to one sample, sequenced in a study of tumor-infiltrating lymphocytes in primary liver carcinoma. Without any cell sorting, about 20-31 mg of bulk tissue yielded co-extracted RNA and DNA. With a constant-region primer, TCR beta cDNA was made from 450 to 500 ng of total RNA. Nested multiplex PCR, run for three rounds with slightly modified ARM-PCR, yielded TCR beta libraries. In the first two PCR rounds, TRBV1-TRBV30 forward primers were paired with a C-beta reverse primer, and each round lasted about 9 cycles. MiXCR, run by TCRdb on the multiplex PCR reads, gives a single entry per CDR3 protein. The sample shows roughly 55,000 distinct CDR3 sequences, less than 75% of them seen only once. Sequencing was carried out using liver tumor tissue from sampling region 2. Stated subset: tumor region T2, inferior pole. The source is a man aged 35 to 55 with primary liver carcinoma and hepatitis B virus infection.

Details on this clonotype: This is likely a read error, given that the CDR3 carries no conserved phenylalanine or tryptophan at its end. The genes are TRBV5-6 and TRBJ2-2; 7 bases map to TRBD1. Germline assignment: CDR1 SGHDT and CDR2 YYEEEE. The CDR3 is 15 amino acids. As DNA, the CDR3 is TGTGCCAGCAGCTGGGGACAGACGAACACCGGGGTGCTGTTTCTT. Its protein is CASSWGQTNTGVLFL.

This clonotype was recorded many times. The chain couples TRBV28 to TRBJ2-5; TRBD1 agrees at 7 bases. The trim removed 5 bases at V and 5 bases at J, leaving 11 bases unmatched. The CDR3 contains 15 residues. Germline CDR1 MDHEN, CDR2 SYDVKM. CDR3 in DNA: TGTGCCAGCAGTATCTACAGGGGCCGACGGGAGACCCAGTACTTC. Translating it yields CASSIYRGRRETQYF.

This clonotype came up once. The junction departs from germline at one end; a sequencing error may be responsible. The CDR3 sequence: CVSSEVALLAVETDTQYF. The CDR3, as DNA: TGTGTCAGCAGCGAAGTGGCGCTTCTAGCGGTAGAGACAGATACGCAGTATTTT. The V and J genes are TRBV4-2 and TRBJ2-3, with 7 positions matching TRBD2. CDR3 length: 18 residues. Germline values: CDR1 LGHNA, CDR2 YNFKEQ.

With regard to this clonotype: With a much larger clone just one base away, this may be a read error. The chain is built from TRBV11-2 and TRBJ2-7; 7 bases match TRBD1. Unmatched junction bases numbered 12, after V lost 5 bases and J lost 5 bases. CDR1 is SGHAT and CDR2 is FQNNGV in the germline V gene. CDR3 length equals 15 residues. In DNA form, the CDR3 reads TGTGCCAGCAGCCCAACCGGGACAGCGATCAACGAGCAGTACTTC. This sequence encodes CASSPTGTAINEQYF.

Turning to this clonotype: Because it lacks the conserved phenylalanine or tryptophan at the end, this CDR3 is likely a read error. Because the CDR3's place on the DNA is in doubt, the DNA is left out and the CDR3 is given as listed by TCRdb. The rearrangement joins TRBV11-2 to TRBJ1-1; TRBD1 is the table's D call and was not checked against the DNA. CDR1 is SGHAT, CDR2 FQNNGV, per germline. The CDR3 is 16 amino acids in total, end residues counted. CDR3 sequence reads: CASSPSRGLVNTVTFL.

As regards this clonotype: Relative to the germline gene, one junction end is altered; a read error may explain this. This chain joins TRBV12-3 or TRBV12-4 and TRBJ1-1; possible D gene TRBD1, 5 bases. This CDR3 contains 12 residues. The CDR3 coding sequence is TGTACCAGCAGCCGGGGCAGGGAAGCGGCTTTCTTT. Protein product: CTSSRGREAAFF.

Regarding this clonotype: Given a much more abundant clone one base away, this may be a read error. This sequence joins TRBV28 and TRBJ2-5; D possibly uses TRBD1 or TRBD2 (5 bases each). Germline values: CDR1 MDHEN, CDR2 SYDVKM. The CDR3 has 16 residues. The chain's CDR3 is CASSPIGTDSYNERFF. The CDR3 nucleotides are TGTGCCAGCAGCCCAATAGGGACGGACTCCTACAATGAGCGGTTCTTC.

This clonotype was picked up many times. This chain links TRBV10-3 with TRBJ2-7, with a tentative D call TRBD2 (6 bases). The CDR3 has 12 residues. Trimming removed 8 bases from V and 3 bases from J, with 11 bases in between. The germline V gene has CDR1 ENHRY and CDR2 SYGVKD. CDR3: CAIGRSNYEQYF. For the CDR3, the DNA is TGTGCCATCGGGAGGTCCAACTACGAGCAGTACTTC.

As to this clonotype: This may be a read error: a much more frequent sequence differs by one nucleotide. The CDR3 end shows no conserved phenylalanine or tryptophan, and so a read error is likely. V is TRBV12-3 or TRBV12-4 and J is TRBJ2-7, with 9 positions matching TRBD1. The CDR3 runs 13 residues. V trimming: 6 bases; J trimming: 3 bases; junction bases outside the gene matches: 3. Here the CDR3 DNA reads TGTGCCAGCAGGAGGACAGGGGTCTACGAGCAGTACTTA. This codes for CASRRTGVYEQYL.

As for this clonotype: One junction end disagrees with the germline gene, perhaps due to a read error. The chain uses TRBV10-2 and TRBJ2-1; D is perhaps TRBD1 (5 bases). From germline, CDR1 is WSHSY and CDR2 SAAADI. There are 12 residues in the CDR3. CDR3 sequence (DNA): TGTGCCAGCAGCAGGGCAAACGATGAGCAGTTCTTC. It translates to CASSRANDEQFF.

The V gene is TRBV11-3, the J gene TRBJ2-2, with D hard to call. Trimming removed 4 bases from V and 4 bases from J, with 4 bases in between. Germline loops: CDR1 SGHNT, CDR2 YENEEA. The CDR3 loop spans 12 amino acids. This chain's CDR3 is CASSYPTGELFF. The CDR3 DNA follows: TGTGCCAGCAGCTACCCCACCGGGGAGCTGTTTTTT.

In the case of this clonotype: A read error may produce the germline difference seen at one junction end. This chain links TRBV28 with TRBJ2-1; D possibly matches TRBD1 or TRBD2 (6 bases each). CDR3 size: 13 residues. The germline gives CDR1 MDHEN, CDR2 SYDVKM. The CDR3 DNA reads as TGTGCAAGCAGTCCTCCGGGGGCTAAGGAGCACTTCTTC. Encoded protein: CASSPPGAKEHFF.

V gene TRBV30 combines with J gene TRBJ2-1; D is undetermined. This CDR3 is built from 15 residues. Trimming removed 3 bases from V and 13 bases from J, with 25 bases in between. Germline-derived CDR1 and CDR2 are GTSNPN and SVGIG (reference sequence). The CDR3 loop reads CAWRQKGSSYSEQFF. In nucleotides, the CDR3 is TGTGCCTGGAGGCAGAAAGGAAGCTCCTACAGTGAACAGTTCTTC.

To note about this clonotype: A read error may be the cause here, since a much bigger clone is one base away. The chain joins TRBV5-1 to TRBJ2-3, with D hard to call. Germline V gives CDR1 SGHRS, CDR2 YFSETQ. The CDR3 loop spans 14 amino acids. CDR3 nucleotide sequence: TGCGCCAGCAACTTGGCACTGGGCACAGATACGCAGTATTTT. Translated, it gives CASNLALGTDTQYF.

The chain carries TRBV1 and TRBJ2-1; no check of the table's D call, TRBD2, against the DNA was made. TRBV1 is shown as a pseudogene. The CDR3 loop spans 16 amino acids. CDR3 residues: CTSSQDSEVAGYEQFF. CDR3 bases: TGCACCAGCAGCCAAGACTCTGAAGTAGCGGGATATGAGCAGTTCTTC.

Worth noting for this clonotype: The junction differs from germline at one of its ends, possibly a read error. The V gene is TRBV5-1, the J gene TRBJ1-2; unclear D gene. Germline assignment: CDR1 SGHRS and CDR2 YFSETQ. The CDR3 consists of 14 residues. CDR3 nucleotide sequence: TGCTCCAGCAGCCCCGAGTACGGATCCAATGGCTACATCTTC. This translates into CSSSPEYGSNGYIF.

A note on this clonotype: The germline gene is not matched at one end of the junction; a read error may be the cause. The V and J genes are TRBV4-2 and TRBJ2-3; TRBD2 matches 8 bases. The CDR3 length is 16 residues. The germline CDR1 and CDR2 sequences are LGHNA and YNFKEQ. CDR3 DNA sequence: TGCGCCAGCAGCCAAGTTGTGCACGGGAGGGCAGATACGCAGTATTTT. It is translated as CASSQVVHGRADTQYF.

The chain recombines TRBV29-1 with TRBJ2-5; no reliable D call. The CDR3 has 13 amino acids. V lost 2 bases, J lost 2 bases, and 9 bases lay in between. Germline V gives CDR1 SQVTM, CDR2 ANQGSEA. DNA of the CDR3: TGCAGCGTTGAACAACCCGCGCAAGAGACCCAGTACTTC. It specifies CSVEQPAQETQYF.

V usage is TRBV4-1 and J usage is TRBJ1-1; D remains ambiguous. There are 15 residues in the CDR3. Germline V gene lookup returns CDR1 MGHRA and CDR2 YSYEKL. Trimming took off 6 bases at V and 1 base at J, with 15 bases between the two ends. This CDR3 is CASSIYYMGNTEAFF. DNA for the CDR3: TGCGCCAGCAGTATCTACTACATGGGGAACACTGAAGCTTTCTTT.

This chain connects TRBV11-2 to TRBJ1-1, with D possibly being TRBD1 (5 bases). Germline V gene data show CDR1 as SGHAT and CDR2 as FQNNGV. V lost 0 bases, J lost 4 bases, and 15 bases lay in between. The CDR3 sequence is 16 residues long. The CDR3 protein is CASSLDPTVFLTEAFF. DNA of the CDR3: TGTGCCAGCAGCTTAGATCCGACAGTGTTCCTCACTGAAGCTTTCTTT. The whole variable domain, filled in from reference TRBV11-2 and TRBJ1-1, reads EAGVAQSPRYKIIEKRQSVAFWCNPISGHATLYWYQQILGQGPKLLIQFQNNGVVDDSQLPKDRFSAERLKGVDSTLKIQPAKLEDSAVYLCASSLDPTVFLTEAFFGQGTRLTVV.

Worth noting for this clonotype: The junction differs from germline at one of its ends, possibly a read error. Here the CDR3 reads CASSLNWTTDMQYF. In DNA, the CDR3 is TGTGCCAGCAGTTTAAACTGGACTACAGATATGCAGTATTTT. The rearrangement links TRBV6-5 to TRBJ2-3; the D gene is possibly TRBD2 (6 bases). Germline assignment: CDR1 MNHEY and CDR2 SVGAGI. This CDR3 has 14 amino acids.

As concerns this clonotype: The junction differs from germline at one of its ends, possibly a read error. The V and J genes are TRBV30 and TRBJ2-2, with 10 bases that match TRBD2. This CDR3 is built from 17 residues. The V gene's germline CDR1 is GTSNPN and CDR2 SVGIG (reference sequence). In DNA, the CDR3 is TGTGCTTGGAGGGTACGGACTAGCGGTCCGAATACCGGGGAGCTGTTTTTT. It translates to CAWRVRTSGPNTGELFF.